The source of this TCR beta chain is a study of OX40 agonist ivuxolimab in advanced cancers. Across the study: Patients received ivuxolimab, an agonistic anti-OX40 (CD134) antibody. Ivuxolimab was delivered to patients intravenously every 2 weeks at doses spanning 0.01 to 10 mg/kg. Every patient in dose escalation had hepatocellular carcinoma, melanoma, renal cell or head and neck cancer.

Method: immunoSEQ multiplex PCR; TCRdb's copy keeps in-frame clones and lacks some. Here the sample spans tens of thousands of clones, around 83% being singletons. The clonotype originates from an adult with an advanced solid tumor such as melanoma, head and neck, liver or kidney cancer. The material sequenced was CD4+ or CD8+ T cells sorted from blood, taken in a trial of the OX40 agonist ivuxolimab.

The CDR3 here is CASSFVQDPAGELFF. DNA of the CDR3: TGTGCCAGCAGCTTCGTTCAGGACCCGGCCGGGGAGCTGTTTTTT. The chain combines TRBV13 with TRBJ2-2; D not resolved. This CDR3 contains 15 residues. The germline V and J ends were trimmed by 3 bases and 6 bases, with 14 bases remaining between them. Germline CDR1 PRHDT, CDR2 FYEKMQ (reference sequence).